The 25 T cell receptor beta chains listed next were all sequenced from one sample in a study of shared clonotypes between healthy human individuals. Assay used: immunoSEQ multiplex PCR; TCRdb lists only in-frame clones, some missing. In the table there are roughly 650,000 clones, around 96% of which are singletons. The naive CD8 subset, CD45RO-negative cells positively selected for CCR7, excluded terminally differentiated effector memory CD45RA+ cells. The sequenced material came from naive CD8+ T cells sorted from blood. These receptors were taken from a woman in her 30s in good health.

V and J are TRBV14 and TRBJ2-7; 7 nucleotides align to TRBD2. V was clipped by 3 bases and J by 5 bases; unmatched bases: 10. The CDR3 sequence is 15 residues long. CDR1 and CDR2 (germline): SGHDN, FVKESK. CDR3: CASSQRAGGIDEQYF. CDR3 coding DNA: TGTGCCAGCAGCCAGAGGGCCGGGGGGATCGACGAGCAGTACTTC.

V gene TRBV9 combines with J gene TRBJ2-1; D remains ambiguous. The germline V gene encodes CDR1 SGDLS and CDR2 YYNGEE. This CDR3 has 16 residues. The ends were cut back, 0 bases at V and 5 bases at J, with 15 bases in the middle. The CDR3 region has the DNA TGTGCCAGCAGCGTAGCGTCCAGCAGCTCGAACAATGAGCAGTTCTTC. It encodes CASSVASSSSNNEQFF.

This chain links TRBV19 with TRBJ2-1, with 12 nucleotides matching TRBD2. Trimming removed 10 bases from V and 4 bases from J; junction bases left unmatched: 11. The germline CDR1 and CDR2 sequences are LNHDA and SQIVND (reference sequence). This CDR3 has 16 residues. Written as DNA, the CDR3 is TGTGCCACCTCCAGCAGGGGGACTAGCGGGTACAATGAGCAGTTCTTC. Its protein is CATSSRGTSGYNEQFF.

The chain employs TRBV5-8 and TRBJ2-1; 10 bases are a match to TRBD2. Per germline, CDR1 SGHTS and CDR2 YDEGEE. The V segment lost 3 bases and the J segment 11 bases; nucleotides outside the gene matches: 14. CDR3 length: 16 amino acids. The chain's CDR3 is CASSSQDVGLAEKQFF. CDR3 coding DNA: TGTGCCAGCAGCTCTCAGGACGTAGGACTAGCGGAGAAGCAGTTCTTC. The whole variable domain, filled in from reference TRBV5-8 and TRBJ2-1, reads EAGVTQSPTHLIKTRGQQATLRCSPISGHTSVYWYQQALGLGLQFLLWYDEGEERNRGNFPPRFSGRQFPNYSSELNVNALELEDSALYLCASSSQDVGLAEKQFFGPGTRLTVL.

The chain couples TRBV7-9 to TRBJ2-7; 7 bases match TRBD2. Trimming at V came to 3 bases and at J to 2 bases, leaving 13 bases not matched to a gene. This CDR3 has 17 residues. Germline CDR1 reads SEHNR; CDR2 reads FQNEAQ (reference sequence). The CDR3 DNA follows: TGTGCCAGCAGCTTCCCTCCCGGGTGGGGGGGGACCTACGAGCAGTACTTC. This sequence encodes CASSFPPGWGGTYEQYF.

V is TRBV10-2 and J is TRBJ1-1; 7 bases align to TRBD1. V dropped 8 bases and J dropped 0; count of bases not matched to a gene: 3. Germline CDR1 WSHSY, CDR2 SAAADI. The CDR3 covers 13 residues. CDR3 DNA sequence: TGCGCCAGCTATGACAGGGTGAACACTGAAGCTTTCTTT. Encoded protein: CASYDRVNTEAFF.

The chain is built from TRBV7-7 and TRBJ2-1; no reliable D call. The CDR3 totals 13 residues. CDR1 is SSHAT and CDR2 is FNYEAQ in the germline V gene (reference sequence). V was trimmed by 3 bases and J by 5 bases, leaving 8 bases between them. The CDR3 protein is CASSLSADNEQFF. The CDR3 DNA is TGTGCCAGCAGCTTGTCGGCAGACAATGAGCAGTTCTTC. The full variable domain, its missing parts supplied by reference TRBV7-7 and TRBJ2-1, is GAGVSQSPRYKVTKRGQDVTLRCDPISSHATLYWYQQALGQGPEFLTYFNYEAQPDKSGLPSDRFSAERPEGSISTLTIQRTEQRDSAMYRCASSLSADNEQFFGPGTRLTVL.

The chain uses TRBV19 and TRBJ2-7; possible D gene TRBD1, 5 bases. Germline-derived CDR1 and CDR2 are LNHDA and SQIVND (reference sequence). This CDR3 region has 16 residues. V was trimmed by 3 bases and J by 2 bases, leaving 17 bases between them. As DNA, the CDR3 is TGTGCCAGTAGTATTTGGCTGGGGCAGGCGGCCTACGAGCAGTACTTC. It encodes CASSIWLGQAAYEQYF.

The chain has TRBV23-1 and TRBJ2-3; the D gene is possibly TRBD1 (6 bases). TRBV23-1 is identified as an open reading frame with a role that is uncertain. With 10 bases removed from V and 7 bases from J, the gap between germline ends came to 12 bases. CDR3 length equals 11 residues. The CDR3 DNA reads as TGCGCCACTACAGGGCGGCATACGCAGTATTTT. Residues: CATTGRHTQYF.

The V gene is TRBV11-2, the J gene TRBJ2-5; TRBD1 agrees at 8 bases. Germline V gene sequence: CDR1 SGHAT, CDR2 FQNNGV. There are 16 residues in the CDR3. V lost 5 bases, J lost 5 bases, and 13 bases stayed unmatched. The CDR3 reads CASSEGQGLIFETQYF. Written as DNA, the CDR3 is TGTGCCAGCAGCGAAGGACAGGGTTTGATCTTCGAGACCCAGTACTTC.

V usage is TRBV7-9 and J usage is TRBJ1-1; D is ambiguous. V lost 0 bases and J lost 0, with 11 bases in between. Germline V gene sequence: CDR1 SEHNR, CDR2 FQNEAQ (reference sequence). This CDR3 is 16 amino acids long. In DNA, the CDR3 is TGTGCCAGCAGCTTAGCGCCCGAGGAAATGAACACTGAAGCTTTCTTT. It specifies CASSLAPEEMNTEAFF.

The chain employs TRBV9 and TRBJ2-3; TRBD2 matches at 10 bases. With 2 bases clipped from V and 2 bases from J, the junction kept 2 bases outside the gene matches. CDR1 is SGDLS, CDR2 YYNGEE, per germline. This CDR3 comprises 15 residues. The CDR3 region has the DNA TGTGCCAGCAGCGTGAGCGGGAGGGCCACAGATACGCAGTATTTT. This encodes CASSVSGRATDTQYF.

The chain is built from TRBV7-9 and TRBJ2-7, with 12 bases that match TRBD1. This CDR3 comprises 17 residues. V was clipped by 5 bases and J by 3 bases; unmatched bases: 11. Germline loops: CDR1 SEHNR, CDR2 FQNEAQ (reference sequence). CDR3 sequence (DNA): TGTGCCAGCAGCGGAGCCGGGACAGGGGGCGCGTTCTACGAGCAGTACTTC. The encoded protein is CASSGAGTGGAFYEQYF.

The V and J genes are TRBV7-2 and TRBJ2-3; 12 bases are a match to TRBD2. This CDR3 is 19 amino acids long. Germline trimming cut 4 bases from V and 2 bases from J; bases unmatched to any gene: 13. Germline CDR1 and CDR2: SGHTA and FQGNSA. The CDR3 region has the DNA TGTGCCAGCAGCTCGACCCTAGCGGGAGGGCCTTCCCCCACAGATACGCAGTATTTT. This codes for CASSSTLAGGPSPTDTQYF.

The chain carries TRBV7-8 and TRBJ2-5; no definite D call. The CDR3 contains 14 residues. In germline, CDR1 is SGHVS, CDR2 FQNEAQ. V was cut by 2 bases and J by 4 bases, with 11 bases left in between. The CDR3 loop is CASSLKTGSETQYF. The CDR3 coding sequence is TGTGCCAGCAGCTTAAAGACGGGTTCAGAGACCCAGTACTTC.

A remark on this clone: This sample includes further DNA sequences coding for the same CDR3. V is TRBV7-9 and J is TRBJ2-1, with 10 positions matching TRBD2. The CDR3 has 15 residues. Germline V gives CDR1 SEHNR, CDR2 FQNEAQ (reference sequence). The trim removed 1 base at V and 3 bases at J, leaving 0 bases unmatched. This CDR3 is CASSLGTSGYNEQFF. The CDR3 DNA sequence: TGTGCCAGCAGCTTAGGGACTAGCGGCTACAATGAGCAGTTCTTC. Looking up the rest from reference TRBV7-9 and TRBJ2-1 gives the full variable domain: DTGVSQNPRHKITKRGQNVTFRCDPISEHNRLYWYRQTLGQGPEFLTYFQNEAQLEKSRLLSDRFSAERPKGSFSTLEIQRTEQGDSAMYLCASSLGTSGYNEQFFGPGTRLTVL.

This clone is a singleton in its sample. CDR3 loop: CASNPKPGSNYGYTF. The CDR3 region has the DNA TGTGCCAGCAACCCAAAACCCGGGAGCAACTATGGCTACACCTTC. The chain links TRBV21-1 to TRBJ1-2. TRBV21-1 is designated a pseudogene. The CDR3 is 15 residues long.

The CDR3 DNA is TGTGCCAGCACCCCACGGGACTCCTACAATGAGCAGTTCTTC. This encodes CASTPRDSYNEQFF. The J gene is TRBJ2-1, the V gene TRBV6-1; D perhaps matches TRBD2 (5 bases). The germline V gene encodes CDR1 MNHNS and CDR2 SASEGT. The CDR3 consists of 14 residues. Between the trimmed V and J ends, which lost 7 bases and 0 bases, there was a span of 10 bases.

The CDR3 spells CASRPSTDTDTQYF. The CDR3 DNA sequence: TGTGCCAGCAGACCTAGCACCGACACAGATACGCAGTATTTT. The chain has TRBV28 and TRBJ2-3; D might be TRBD2 (5 bases). This CDR3 has 14 amino acids. Germline CDR1 reads MDHEN; CDR2 reads SYDVKM. V dropped 6 bases and J dropped 2 bases, with 12 bases sitting between them.

J is TRBJ1-5 and V is TRBV28; tentatively, D is TRBD1 (6 bases). Germline lookup yields CDR1 MDHEN and CDR2 SYDVKM. The CDR3 is 16 residues long. With 8 bases removed from V and 2 bases from J, the gap between germline ends came to 19 bases. CDR3: CASGTTGIGGNQPQHF. The CDR3 DNA follows: TGTGCCAGCGGAACGACAGGAATAGGAGGCAATCAGCCCCAGCATTTT.

The chain recombines TRBV4-1 with TRBJ2-7; the match to TRBD2 covers 7 bases. Germline CDR1 MGHRA, CDR2 YSYEKL. V lost 4 bases, J lost 3 bases, and 3 bases stayed unmatched. The CDR3 runs 13 residues. For the CDR3, the DNA is TGCGCCAGCAGCCTCCGGGACTACTACGAGCAGTACTTC. Its translation is CASSLRDYYEQYF.

The chain links TRBV27 to TRBJ2-5; D might be TRBD1 or TRBD2, each matching 6 bases. Germline assignment: CDR1 MNHEY and CDR2 SMNVEV (reference sequence). The CDR3 consists of 14 residues. V was shortened by 0 bases and J by 2 bases, with 7 bases between the two germline ends. The CDR3 nucleotides are TGTGCCAGCAGTTTATCAGGGGGGCAAGAGACCCAGTACTTC. Translation: CASSLSGGQETQYF.

The CDR3, as DNA: TGTGCCAGCAGTTTCAGCCGTCCAGATACGCAGTATTTT. Its translation: CASSFSRPDTQYF. This rearrangement joins TRBV28 to TRBJ2-3; D is unresolved. CDR1 and CDR2 (germline): MDHEN, SYDVKM. Trimming pared 3 bases from V and 4 bases from J, leaving 8 bases between. The CDR3 totals 13 residues.

This clone has just one count. The chain recombines TRBV7-9 with TRBJ2-3, with D maybe TRBD2 (5 bases). Germline-derived CDR1 and CDR2 are SEHNR and FQNEAQ (reference sequence). The CDR3 contains 13 residues. Trimming removed 4 bases at V and 4 bases at J, with 9 bases between. The DNA of the CDR3 is TGTGCCAGCAGCTACGACTACCCAGATACGCAGTATTTT. This translates into CASSYDYPDTQYF.

CDR3 in amino acids: CASSGEGGTDVNEQFF. The CDR3 coding sequence is TGTGCCAGCAGCGGCGAGGGCGGAACCGACGTGAATGAGCAGTTCTTC. This chain links TRBV9 with TRBJ2-1, with D maybe TRBD2 (5 bases). Trimming took off 3 bases at V and 7 bases at J, with 20 bases between the two ends. The CDR3 length is 16 residues. Germline CDR1 and CDR2: SGDLS and YYNGEE.